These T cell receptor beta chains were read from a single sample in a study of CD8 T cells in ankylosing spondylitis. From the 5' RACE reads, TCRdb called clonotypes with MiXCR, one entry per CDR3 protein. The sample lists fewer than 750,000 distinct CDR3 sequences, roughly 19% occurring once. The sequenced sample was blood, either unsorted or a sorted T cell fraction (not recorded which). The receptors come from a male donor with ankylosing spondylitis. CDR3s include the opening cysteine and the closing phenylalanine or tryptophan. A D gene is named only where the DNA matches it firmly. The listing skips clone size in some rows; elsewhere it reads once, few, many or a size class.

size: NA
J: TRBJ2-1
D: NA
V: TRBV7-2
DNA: TGTGCCAGCAGCCCGGGAGCCAAATACAATGAGCAGTTCTTC
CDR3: CASSPGAKYNEQFF

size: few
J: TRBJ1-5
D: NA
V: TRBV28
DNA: TGTGCCAGCAGTTTAGTCCCGGGGTTTGGGAATCAGCCCCAGCATTTT
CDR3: CASSLVPGFGNQPQHF

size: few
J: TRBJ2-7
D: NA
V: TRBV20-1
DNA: TGCAGTGCTAGAGATGCGAGTTTGGGGGACGAGCAGTACTTC
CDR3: CSARDASLGDEQYF

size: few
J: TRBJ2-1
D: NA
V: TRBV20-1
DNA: TGCAGCGCAAACAGGGTTTCTTACAATGAGCAGTTCTTC
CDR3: CSANRVSYNEQFF

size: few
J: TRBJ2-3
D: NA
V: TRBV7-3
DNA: TGTGCCAGCAGTATGTCGAGGGGGAGGGACACAGATACGCAGTATTTT
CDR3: CASSMSRGRDTDTQYF

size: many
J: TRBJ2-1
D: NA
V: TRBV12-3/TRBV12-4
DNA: TGTGCCAGCAGTGGGCCCTACAATGAGCAGTTCTTC
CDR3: CASSGPYNEQFF

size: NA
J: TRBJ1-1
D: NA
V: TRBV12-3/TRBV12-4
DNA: TGTGCCAGCAGTCCGGAGGGTGAAGCTTTCTTT
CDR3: CASSPEGEAFF

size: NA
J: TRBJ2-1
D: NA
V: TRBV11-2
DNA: TGTGCCAGCAGCTACATAGCGGATGAGCAGTTCTTC
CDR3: CASSYIADEQFF

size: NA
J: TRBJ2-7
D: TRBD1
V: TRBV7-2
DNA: TGTGCCAGCAGCTCGGACAGGGGCCCTCGGGAGCAGTACTTC
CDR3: CASSSDRGPREQYF

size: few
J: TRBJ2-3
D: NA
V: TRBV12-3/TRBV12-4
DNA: TGTGCCAGCAGTTTTGCTCCTTTCGCGACGGATACGCAGTATTTT
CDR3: CASSFAPFATDTQYF

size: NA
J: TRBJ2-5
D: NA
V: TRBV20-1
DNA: TGCAGTGCTAGACCCAGGGTCAACCAAGAGACCCAGTACTTC
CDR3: CSARPRVNQETQYF

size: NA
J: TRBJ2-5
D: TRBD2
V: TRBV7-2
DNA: TGTGCCAGCAGCTTAGGAGTAGCGGGTCTCCAAGAGACCCAGTACTTC
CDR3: CASSLGVAGLQETQYF

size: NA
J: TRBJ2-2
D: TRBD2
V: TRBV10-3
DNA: TGTGCCATCAGCTCCCTAGCGGGTCCGAACACCGGGGAGCTGTTTTTT
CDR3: CAISSLAGPNTGELFF

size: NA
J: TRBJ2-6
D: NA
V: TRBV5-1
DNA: TGCGCCAGCAGGATCCCGGCCTTCACTGGGGCCAACGTCCTGACTTTC
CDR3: CASRIPAFTGANVLTF

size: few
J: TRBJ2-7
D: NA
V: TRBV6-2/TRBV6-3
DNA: TGTGCCAGCAGTTATAAGGGCCACTCCTACGAGCAGTACTTC
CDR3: CASSYKGHSYEQYF

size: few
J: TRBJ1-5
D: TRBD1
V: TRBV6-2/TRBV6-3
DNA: TGTGCCAGCAGTCTCAGGGGGTTCGATCAGCCCCAGCATTTT
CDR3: CASSLRGFDQPQHF

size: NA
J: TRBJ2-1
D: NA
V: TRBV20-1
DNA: TGCAGTGCTAGGCGGGGAGGCCATGAGCAGTTCTTC
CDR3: CSARRGGHEQFF

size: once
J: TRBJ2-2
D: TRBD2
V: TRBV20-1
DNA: TGCAGTGCTAGGGTCTCGGGACTAGTCGCCGGGGAGCTGTTTTTT
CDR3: CSARVSGLVAGELFF

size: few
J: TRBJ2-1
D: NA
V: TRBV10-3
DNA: TGTGCCATCAGTGAGTCTTTGGACAATGAGCAGTTCTTC
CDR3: CAISESLDNEQFF

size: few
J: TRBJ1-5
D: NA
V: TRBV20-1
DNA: TGCAGTGCTAGAGATTATAGTGGCAGAACTAATCAGCCCCAGCATTTT
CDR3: CSARDYSGRTNQPQHF

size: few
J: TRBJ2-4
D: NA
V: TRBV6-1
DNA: TGTGCCAGCAGTAGGGGGCGGGAAGCCAAAAACATTCAGTACTTC
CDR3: CASSRGREAKNIQYF

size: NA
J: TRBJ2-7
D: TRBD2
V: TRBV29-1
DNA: TGCAGCGTTGAGGCTAGCGGGGGTGCCTACGAGCAGTACTTC
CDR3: CSVEASGGAYEQYF

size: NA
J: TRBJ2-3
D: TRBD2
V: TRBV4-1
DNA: TGCGCCAGCAGCCAAGATCAACCTAGCGGGGGGGCAGTAGATACGCAGTATTTT
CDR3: CASSQDQPSGGAVDTQYF

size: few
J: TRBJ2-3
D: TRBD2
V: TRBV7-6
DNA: TGTGCCAGCAGCCCCCAAGCGGGAGTGACAGATACGCAGTATTTT
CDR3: CASSPQAGVTDTQYF

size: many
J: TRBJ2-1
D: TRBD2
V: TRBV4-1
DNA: TGCGCCAGCTCCCGAGGGACTAGCGGGGGGGCCTACAATGAGCAGTTCTTC
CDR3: CASSRGTSGGAYNEQFF

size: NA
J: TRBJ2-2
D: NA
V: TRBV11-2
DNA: TGTGCCAGCAGCGAAAGTCGGGTGCTAGCGAACACCGGGGAGCTGTTTTTT
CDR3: CASSESRVLANTGELFF

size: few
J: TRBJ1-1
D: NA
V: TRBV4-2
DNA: TGTGCCAGCAGCCAAACAGGGAGTAGGAACACTGAAGCTTTCTTT
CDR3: CASSQTGSRNTEAFF

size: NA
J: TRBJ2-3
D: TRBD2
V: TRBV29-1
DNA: TGCAGCGTTGCGAGCGGGAGGGCCCCAGATACGCAGTATTTT
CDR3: CSVASGRAPDTQYF

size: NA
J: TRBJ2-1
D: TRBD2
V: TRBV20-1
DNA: TGCAGTGCCCATGAAGCGGGGGGAAATGAGCAGTTCTTC
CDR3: CSAHEAGGNEQFF